This paragraph reports one TCR beta chain. The sample comes from a study of low-dose radiotherapy and immunotherapy resistance in tumors. In the study overall: With fractions of 0.5 Gy given every 2 weeks, Cohort 1 accumulated a total of 6.5 Gy. Study patients were administered oral aspirin at 300 mg daily for four cycles from cycle 1 day 1. Ipilimumab 1 mg/kg every six weeks, together with nivolumab 240 mg every two weeks, was given intravenously to patients.

This CDR3 has 14 residues. V lost 6 bases and J lost 2, with 10 bases in between. CDR1 and CDR2 (germline): SGHTA, FQGNSA. With TRAV- and TRBV-specific primers, first-strand cDNA was made, covering the alpha and beta chains. PCR amplification of the TCRs was performed with Phusion for approximately 20 PCR cycles, and it relied on a constant-region primer together with a V-primer adapter. mRNA, once isolated, was amplified by in vitro transcription. TCRdb itself ran the reads through MiXCR, one entry per CDR3 protein. The data show about 12,000 distinct CDR3 sequences, with 65% to 85% seen just once and approximately 3.6% held by the top ten.

The sequence was obtained from a human donor with advanced metastatic prostate, ovarian, gallbladder or colorectal cancer (not recorded which). This table probably holds off-target reads from a library built for another chain. The rearrangement links TRBV7-2 to TRBJ2-2, with D perhaps TRBD2 (6 bases). The CDR3 here is CASRPGLNTGELFF. The CDR3 nucleotides are TGTGCCAGCAGACCGGGACTTAACACCGGGGAGCTGTTTTTT.